This entry features one T cell receptor (beta chain) sequence. Its antigen is not yet known. Per-base qualities were not stored, and no clone one base away is much larger. This sample is drawn from a study of T cell changes during pregnancy in multiple sclerosis (dated by TCRdb to about 2019). For the wider study: In women with multiple sclerosis, the researchers looked at how the T cell repertoire shifted as pregnancy progressed.

Receptor amplification or capture employed the immunoSEQ multiplex PCR assay. Drawn from immuneACCESS, this table holds only the in-frame rearrangements with V and J called that TCRdb kept. Clones are partly lost; checked studies trace under half to an unresolved V gene and leave the rest unexplained. The sample yields about 100,000 clones; 92% were counted once. The ten largest account for approximately 2% of the sample. CDR1 SGDLS and CDR2 YYNGEE are derived from the germline V gene. Trimming at the junction amounts to 0 bases on V and 1 base on J, and the germline ends lie 12 bases apart. The cysteine opens and the phenylalanine closes a CDR3 of 16 amino acids. Only CDR3 DNA is held: 48 bases, read in frame from base 1.

The receptor comes from a female donor with multiple sclerosis, enrolled in a pregnancy study. The sequenced sample was peripheral blood, obtained after pregnancy. This receptor chain uses TRBV9 and TRBJ2-3, with TRBD2 tentatively as D gene (7 bases match). In nucleotide form, the sequence is TGTGCCAGCAGCGTAGAGGGGGGGCCGCGCACAGATACGCAGTATTTT. Its protein product is CASSVEGGPRTDTQYF.